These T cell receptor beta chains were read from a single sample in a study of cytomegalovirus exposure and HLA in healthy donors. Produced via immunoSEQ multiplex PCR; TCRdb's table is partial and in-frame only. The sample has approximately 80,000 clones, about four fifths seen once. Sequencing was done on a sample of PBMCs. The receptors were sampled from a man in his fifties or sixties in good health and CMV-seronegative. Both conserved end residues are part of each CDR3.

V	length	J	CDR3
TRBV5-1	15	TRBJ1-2	CASSPSGTGGAGYTF
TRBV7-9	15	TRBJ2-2	CASSVSGGYTGELFF
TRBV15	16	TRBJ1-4	CATSRDTGQGNEKLFF
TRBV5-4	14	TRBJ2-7	CASSPRTGGFEQYF
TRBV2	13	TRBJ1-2	CASSYRVDYGYTF
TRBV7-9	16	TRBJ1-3	CSSSLAPGHSGNTIYF
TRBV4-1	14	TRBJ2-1	CASSQESREDEQFF
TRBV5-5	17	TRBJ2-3	CASSYPRTGAIADTQYF
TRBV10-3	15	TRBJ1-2	CAISPLLDRGYGYTF
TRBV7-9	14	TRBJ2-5	CASPSGGAEETQYF
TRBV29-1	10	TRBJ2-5	CSVGRETQYF
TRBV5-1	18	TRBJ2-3	CASSLGASTSGGAGTQYF
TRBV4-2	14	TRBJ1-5	CASSLGQGGQPQHF
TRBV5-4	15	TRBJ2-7	CASSSGDRASYEQYF